A selection of T cell receptor beta chains follows, all from one sample in a study of cytomegalovirus exposure and HLA in healthy donors. The protocol was immunoSEQ multiplex PCR, while the TCRdb copy is restricted to in-frame clones and leaves out a portion. The sample has about 330,000 clones; just over 85% are singletons. The source material was PBMCs. All receptors come from a woman younger than 30 in good health and CMV-seronegative. CDR3s include the opening cysteine and the closing phenylalanine or tryptophan. A D gene is named only where the DNA matches it firmly. Clone size is stated in some rows and not others, as once, few, many or a class when expanded.

v_call,j_call,d_call,clone_size,cdr3_aa,cdr3_nt
TRBV19,TRBJ2-2,TRBD1,.,CASSIDGDRGNTGELFF,TGTGCCAGTAGTATAGATGGTGACAGGGGGAACACCGGGGAGCTGTTTTTT
TRBV29-1,TRBJ2-7,.,.,CSVESRGSYEQYF,TGCAGCGTTGAATCTAGGGGCTCCTACGAGCAGTACTTC
TRBV6-5,TRBJ2-2,TRBD1,.,CASSFTGGRAGELFF,TGTGCCAGCAGTTTCACAGGGGGCAGGGCCGGGGAGCTGTTTTTT
TRBV4-3,TRBJ2-7,.,.,CASSQEGGDSYEQYF,TGCGCCAGCAGCCAAGAGGGAGGCGACTCCTACGAGCAGTACTTC
TRBV10-3,TRBJ2-3,TRBD2,few,CAISGGGLEADTQYF,TGTGCCATCAGTGGGGGGGGACTAGAGGCAGATACGCAGTATTTT
TRBV5-1,TRBJ1-1,.,.,CASGGGNTEAFF,TGCGCCAGCGGCGGGGGGAACACTGAAGCTTTCTTT
TRBV4-3,TRBJ2-7,TRBD2,.,CASSQEGLASYEQYF,TGCGCCAGCAGCCAAGAGGGACTAGCGAGCTACGAGCAGTACTTC
TRBV30,TRBJ1-1,.,.,CAGDYSAGEAFF,TGTGCCGGGGATTATTCCGCGGGCGAAGCTTTCTTT
TRBV6-1,TRBJ2-5,TRBD2,.,CASSEQSGRGQETQYF,TGTGCCAGCAGTGAACAGAGCGGGAGGGGCCAAGAGACCCAGTACTTC
TRBV11-3,TRBJ2-5,TRBD2,.,CASSLEAGGRETQYF,TGTGCCAGCAGCTTAGAAGCGGGAGGGCGAGAGACCCAGTACTTC
TRBV7-2,TRBJ2-7,TRBD2,.,CASSPSGSSYEQYF,TGTGCCAGCAGCCCTAGCGGGAGTAGTTACGAGCAGTACTTC
TRBV27,TRBJ1-5,TRBD1,.,CASSLGQGNQPQHF,TGTGCCAGCAGTTTAGGACAGGGTAATCAGCCCCAGCATTTT
TRBV4-1,TRBJ1-2,.,.,CASRPIGGAVDYGYTF,TGCGCCAGCAGGCCCATAGGAGGGGCGGTCGACTATGGCTACACCTTC
TRBV7-2,TRBJ2-1,.,.,CASSLATGVHEQFF,TGTGCCAGCAGCTTAGCGACGGGGGTCCATGAGCAGTTCTTC
TRBV7-3,TRBJ2-3,TRBD1,once,CASSSTQGAPGDTQYF,TGTGCCAGCAGCTCCACACAGGGGGCGCCCGGGGATACGCAGTATTTT
TRBV4-3,TRBJ2-1,.,.,CASSQEWIAENNEQFF,TGCGCCAGCAGCCAAGAGTGGATAGCGGAGAACAATGAGCAGTTCTTC
TRBV9,TRBJ2-3,TRBD2,.,CASSALAGGGFSTDTQYF,TGTGCCAGCAGCGCACTAGCGGGAGGGGGTTTTAGCACAGATACGCAGTATTTT
TRBV6-1,TRBJ2-5,.,.,CASKTGAQPTQYF,TGTGCCAGCAAAACAGGAGCCCAGCCGACCCAGTACTTC
TRBV7-6,TRBJ2-7,.,.,CASSLPGQGRGEQYF,TGTGCCAGCAGCTTACCCGGCCAGGGGAGAGGCGAGCAGTACTTC
TRBV11-2,TRBJ2-5,TRBD2,.,CASSLGSGSRETQYF,TGTGCCAGCAGCTTAGGGAGCGGGAGTCGCGAGACCCAGTACTTC
TRBV15,TRBJ2-2,.,.,CATSRSTGELFF,TGTGCCACCAGCCGGAGCACCGGGGAGCTGTTTTTT
TRBV7-6,TRBJ2-7,TRBD2,.,CASSPWTSGNSYEQYF,TGTGCCAGCAGCCCGTGGACTAGCGGGAACTCCTACGAGCAGTACTTC
TRBV4-3,TRBJ2-7,.,.,CASSQDRDFPEQYF,TGCGCCAGCAGCCAAGACAGGGATTTCCCCGAGCAGTACTTC
TRBV28,TRBJ2-7,.,once,CATERSSKDTHF,TGTGCCACCGAACGGTCGTCGAAGGACACGCACTTC
TRBV28,TRBJ1-1,.,.,CASSFGGGTEAFF,TGTGCCAGCAGTTTTGGGGGGGGCACTGAAGCTTTCTTT
TRBV2,TRBJ2-2,TRBD1,.,CASKKQGTNTGELFF,TGTGCCAGCAAGAAACAGGGGACGAACACCGGGGAGCTGTTTTTT
TRBV4-3,TRBJ2-2,TRBD1,few,CASSQVATGPGGELFF,TGCGCCAGCAGCCAAGTGGCGACAGGGCCGGGCGGGGAGCTGTTTTTT